A single sample is the source of the 22 T cell receptor beta chains below, sequenced in a study of blood T cells in healthy people across ages. With a J-beta primer mix and a sample-barcoded 5' primer, a second PCR ran about 7 to 12 cycles. TCRdb re-called the 5' RACE reads with MiXCR, one entry per CDR3 protein. Here the sample spans 450,000 to 600,000 distinct CDR3 sequences, about 27% being singletons. Another study also made use of these data, one on T cells of mothers and their children.

The sequenced sample was blood. These receptor sequences come from a boy aged 2 to 9 in good health.

This chain links TRBV10-3 with TRBJ1-2; D gene ambiguous. This CDR3 is 11 amino acids long. V was cut by 0 bases and J by 8 bases, with 4 bases left in between. CDR1 ENHRY and CDR2 SYGVKD come from the germline V gene. CDR3 coding DNA: TGTGCCATCAGTGAGTCGGTGGGCTACACCTTC. Amino acid sequence: CAISESVGYTF.

This rearrangement joins TRBV7-9 to TRBJ2-1; D is unclear. The CDR3 length is 13 residues. Looked up from germline, CDR1 is SEHNR and CDR2 is FQNEAQ (reference sequence). Trimming cost V 3 bases and J 5 bases, with 8 bases left between them. The CDR3 spells CASSFATHNEQFF. CDR3 in DNA: TGTGCCAGCAGCTTTGCGACCCACAATGAGCAGTTCTTC.

This clonotype has only a few counts. The chain joins TRBV29-1 to TRBJ2-7; the match to TRBD2 covers 9 bases. Germline CDR1 SQVTM, CDR2 ANQGSEA. After removal of 2 bases from V and 2 bases from J, the junction contained 4 bases not matched to a gene. The CDR3 runs to 14 residues. CDR3 sequence: CSVEWAGGPYEQYF. CDR3 coding DNA: TGCAGCGTTGAATGGGCGGGGGGGCCCTACGAGCAGTACTTC.

The sample holds a few counts of this clonotype. The chain links TRBV12-3 or TRBV12-4 to TRBJ2-5, with 9 bases fitting TRBD2. The CDR3 consists of 15 residues. The J segment lost 5 bases and the V segment lost 3 bases, leaving 7 bases of the junction unmatched. This CDR3 is CASSFAGGPRETQYF. Here the CDR3 DNA reads TGTGCCAGCAGTTTTGCGGGGGGGCCCCGGGAGACCCAGTACTTC.

This clonotype has only a few counts. The gene calls are TRBV27 and TRBJ2-2; D gene ambiguous. From germline, CDR1 is MNHEY and CDR2 SMNVEV (reference sequence). CDR3 size: 12 residues. The germline V and J ends were trimmed by 3 bases and 7 bases, with 6 bases remaining between them. The CDR3 reads CASSFLDGELFF. The CDR3 coding sequence is TGTGCCAGCAGTTTTTTGGACGGGGAGCTGTTTTTT.

This chain links TRBV12-3 or TRBV12-4 with TRBJ2-5; 7 bases agree with TRBD2. The junction had 1 base not matched to a gene; V was cut back by 2 bases and J by 4 bases. The CDR3 consists of 13 residues. In DNA, the CDR3 is TGTGCCAGCAGTTTACGGGAGGCAGAGACCCAGTACTTC. Translation gives CASSLREAETQYF.

This clonotype was seen a handful of times. The chain joins TRBV2 to TRBJ2-5, with 10 bases lining up with TRBD2. V lost 2 bases and J lost 2; bases outside the gene matches: 2. Germline assignment: CDR1 SNHLY and CDR2 FYNNEI. This CDR3 has 15 residues. CDR3: CASSEIAGGQETQYF. The CDR3 DNA reads as TGTGCCAGCAGTGAAATAGCGGGGGGTCAAGAGACCCAGTACTTC.

This clonotype was counted a few times. The chain is built from TRBV12-3 or TRBV12-4 and TRBJ2-3, with 11 bases lining up with TRBD2. V was clipped by 6 bases and J by 5 bases; unmatched bases: 10. The CDR3 loop spans 16 amino acids. Here the CDR3 reads CASSPTGLAGLDTQYF. CDR3 coding DNA: TGTGCCAGCAGCCCCACTGGACTAGCGGGCCTAGATACGCAGTATTTT.

V usage is TRBV5-1 and J usage is TRBJ2-1; the match to TRBD1 covers 9 bases. The V segment lost 4 bases and the J segment 7 bases; nucleotides outside the gene matches: 12. The CDR3 runs 16 residues. Germline-derived CDR1 and CDR2 are SGHRS and YFSETQ. The CDR3 DNA sequence: TGCGCCAGCAGCCCTACCCGGGACAGGGAGGGGAATGAGCAGTTCTTC. Its translation is CASSPTRDREGNEQFF.

The V call is TRBV20-1, the J call TRBJ2-1; a possible D gene is TRBD2 (6 bases). CDR3 length equals 15 residues. Germline CDR1 and CDR2: DFQATT and SNEGSKA (reference sequence). Between the trimmed V and J ends, which lost 3 bases and 9 bases, there was a span of 21 bases. CDR3 sequence reads: CSASLVTRGGPEQFF. CDR3 DNA: TGCAGTGCTAGTCTTGTGACTAGAGGTGGTCCTGAGCAGTTCTTC.

Points on this clonotype: The junction departs from the called germline gene at one end, perhaps through a read error. The chain is built from TRBV6-5 and TRBJ1-1; D is undetermined. There are 14 residues in the CDR3. Per the germline V gene, CDR1 is MNHEY and CDR2 is SVGAGI. CDR3 region: CTSSYSHSNTEAFF. As DNA, the CDR3 is TGTACCAGCAGTTACTCACACAGTAACACTGAAGCTTTCTTT.

Here the CDR3 DNA reads TGTGCCAGCAGCCGGACTAGCGGGAGCGATACGCAGTATTTT. Translation gives CASSRTSGSDTQYF. The chain couples TRBV2 to TRBJ2-3, with 13 bases matching TRBD2. The CDR3 has 14 residues. V was pared by 6 bases and J by 6 bases, with 3 bases of the junction left unmatched. Germline V gives CDR1 SNHLY, CDR2 FYNNEI.

The chain joins TRBV9 to TRBJ2-1; TRBD2 matches 13 bases. Gene TRBJ2-5 matches the end of the DNA better, so the J call may be wrong. Germline V CDR1 and CDR2: SGDLS, YYNGEE. The CDR3 consists of 18 residues. Written as DNA, the CDR3 is TGTGCCAGCAGCGTAAACCCCCGGACTAGCGGGAGTGGGGAGACCCAGTACTTC. Residues: CASSVNPRTSGSGETQYF.

This clonotype was counted only a few times. The gene calls are TRBV10-3 and TRBJ2-5, with 9 bases identical to TRBD1. Germline V gives CDR1 ENHRY, CDR2 SYGVKD. The V gene end was trimmed by 9 bases and the J gene end by 7 bases; junction bases not matched to a gene: 9. The CDR3 contains 13 residues. CDR3 sequence (DNA): TGTGCCATTAGGGGACAGGGTGAGGTGACCCAGTACTTC. Protein sequence: CAIRGQGEVTQYF.

A remark on this clonotype: At one of its ends the junction is not consistent with the germline gene, which may arise from a read error. The V and J genes are TRBV13 and TRBJ2-5; D is ambiguous. The germline gives CDR1 PRHDT, CDR2 FYEKMQ (reference sequence). The CDR3 spans 13 residues. CDR3 DNA sequence: TGTGCCGGCAGCCTTTACCCGCAAGAGACCCAGTACTTC. Amino acid sequence: CAGSLYPQETQYF.

The CDR3 nucleotides read TGTGCCAGCAGTTACCCGACTTCTGCGGGGGCATGGACCTTC. Translating gives CASSYPTSAGAWTF. This chain connects TRBV6-6 to TRBJ1-2; tentatively, D is TRBD1 (6 bases). The CDR3 is 14 amino acids. Germline V gene sequence: CDR1 MNHNY, CDR2 SVGAGI (reference sequence). Trimming cost V 2 bases and J 14 bases, with 21 bases left between them.

This clonotype turned up a few times. The chain is built from TRBV10-3 and TRBJ2-7; D is ambiguous. Germline lookup yields CDR1 ENHRY and CDR2 SYGVKD. This CDR3 has 11 amino acids. V was trimmed by 2 bases and J by 4 bases, leaving 3 bases between them. The CDR3: CAISEDYEQYF. The CDR3 nucleotides are TGTGCCATCAGTGAGGATTACGAGCAGTACTTC.

This clonotype has just a few counts. The V gene is TRBV20-1, the J gene TRBJ2-7, with unresolved D. V lost 0 bases and J lost 6, with 6 bases in between. Germline CDR1 is DFQATT and CDR2 is SNEGSKA (reference sequence). The length of the CDR3 is 11 residues. CDR3 residues: CSARDPVEQYF. The CDR3 DNA is TGCAGTGCTAGAGATCCTGTCGAGCAGTACTTC.

The rearrangement uses TRBV3-1 and TRBJ2-2, with 7 nucleotides matching TRBD2. V was pared by 1 base and J by 0 bases, with 2 bases of the junction left unmatched. The germline CDR1 and CDR2 sequences are LGHDT and YNNKEL (reference sequence). This CDR3 is 16 amino acids long. The CDR3 loop is CASSQGGGTNTGELFF. In DNA, the CDR3 is TGTGCCAGCAGCCAAGGGGGGGGGACGAACACCGGGGAGCTGTTTTTT.

The chain joins TRBV12-3 or TRBV12-4 to TRBJ1-2, with TRBD1 identical over 8 bases. With 5 bases clipped from V and 6 bases from J, the junction kept 8 bases outside the gene matches. The CDR3 length is 14 residues. The DNA of the CDR3 is TGTGCCAGCAGTCCGTCGGGACAGGTCCATGGCTACACCTTC. Protein sequence: CASSPSGQVHGYTF.

The V gene is TRBV2, the J gene TRBJ2-6, with D uncertain. Between the trimmed V and J ends, which lost 4 bases and 0 bases, there was a span of 10 bases. The CDR3 loop spans 16 amino acids. Germline CDR1 reads SNHLY; CDR2 reads FYNNEI. This chain's CDR3 is CASSANGPSGANVLTF. Here the CDR3 DNA reads TGTGCCAGCAGTGCGAACGGGCCCTCTGGGGCCAACGTCCTGACTTTC. Variable domain in full (rest from reference TRBV2 and TRBJ2-6): EPEVTQTPSHQVTQMGQEVILRCVPISNHLYFYWYRQILGQKVEFLVSFYNNEISEKSEIFDDQFSVERPDGSNFTLKIRSTKLEDSAMYFCASSANGPSGANVLTFGAGSRLTVL.

This clonotype appeared a few times. This rearrangement joins TRBV12-3 or TRBV12-4 to TRBJ2-3, with D possibly TRBD1 on 6 matching bases. The V end was cut by 5 bases, the J end by 0 bases, with 21 bases between. The CDR3 totals 18 residues. The CDR3 reads CASSPPPRGRTSTDTQYF. CDR3 coding DNA: TGTGCCAGCAGTCCTCCCCCCAGGGGCCGAACGAGCACAGATACGCAGTATTTT.